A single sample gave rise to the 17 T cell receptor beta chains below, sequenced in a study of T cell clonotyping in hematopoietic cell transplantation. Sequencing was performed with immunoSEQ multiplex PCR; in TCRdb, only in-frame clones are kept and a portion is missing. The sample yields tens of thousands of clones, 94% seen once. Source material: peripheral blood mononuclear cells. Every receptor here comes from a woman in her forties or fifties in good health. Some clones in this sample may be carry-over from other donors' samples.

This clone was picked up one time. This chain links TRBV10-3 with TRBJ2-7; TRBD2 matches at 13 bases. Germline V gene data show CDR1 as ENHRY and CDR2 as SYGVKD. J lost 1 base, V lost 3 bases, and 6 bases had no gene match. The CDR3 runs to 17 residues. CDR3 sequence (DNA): TGTGCCATCAGTGAAAGATCACTAGCGGGGGGGTCCTACGAGCAGTACTTC. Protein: CAISERSLAGGSYEQYF.

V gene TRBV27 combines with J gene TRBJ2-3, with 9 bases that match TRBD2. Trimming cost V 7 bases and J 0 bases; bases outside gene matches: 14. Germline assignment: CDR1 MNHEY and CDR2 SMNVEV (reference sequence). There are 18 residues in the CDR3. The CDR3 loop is CASTPLWSTSGSTDTQYF. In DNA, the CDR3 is TGTGCCAGCACTCCCCTCTGGTCGACTAGCGGAAGCACAGATACGCAGTATTTT.

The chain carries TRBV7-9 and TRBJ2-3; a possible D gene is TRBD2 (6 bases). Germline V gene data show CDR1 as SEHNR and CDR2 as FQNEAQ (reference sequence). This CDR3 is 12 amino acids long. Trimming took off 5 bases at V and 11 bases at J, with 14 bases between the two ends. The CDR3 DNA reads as TGTGCCAGCAGCGCCGGGACTTCATGGCAGTATTTT. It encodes CASSAGTSWQYF.

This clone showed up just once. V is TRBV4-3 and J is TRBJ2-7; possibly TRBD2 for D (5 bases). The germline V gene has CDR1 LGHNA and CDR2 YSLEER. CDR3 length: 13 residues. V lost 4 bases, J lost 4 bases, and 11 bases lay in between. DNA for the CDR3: TGCGCCAGCAGCCGCGTCGCGGGTTACGAGCAGTACTTC. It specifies CASSRVAGYEQYF.

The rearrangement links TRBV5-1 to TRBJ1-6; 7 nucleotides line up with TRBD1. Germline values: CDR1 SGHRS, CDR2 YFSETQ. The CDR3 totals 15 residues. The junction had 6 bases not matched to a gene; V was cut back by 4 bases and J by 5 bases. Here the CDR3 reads CASSPPGQNNSPLHF. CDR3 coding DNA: TGCGCCAGCAGCCCGCCGGGACAGAATAATTCACCCCTCCACTTT.

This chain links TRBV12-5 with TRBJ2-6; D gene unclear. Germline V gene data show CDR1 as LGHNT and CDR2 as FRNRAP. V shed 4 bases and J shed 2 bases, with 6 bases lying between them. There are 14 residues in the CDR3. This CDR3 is CASGSLPGANVLTF. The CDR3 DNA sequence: TGTGCTAGTGGTTCCCTTCCTGGGGCCAACGTCCTGACTTTC.

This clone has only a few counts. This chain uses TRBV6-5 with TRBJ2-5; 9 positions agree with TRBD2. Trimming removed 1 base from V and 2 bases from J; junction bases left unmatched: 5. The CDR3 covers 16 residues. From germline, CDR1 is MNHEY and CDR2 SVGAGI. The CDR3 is CASSYFLAGFQETQYF. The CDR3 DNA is TGTGCCAGCAGTTACTTCCTAGCGGGGTTTCAAGAGACCCAGTACTTC.

CDR3 sequence (DNA): TGTGCCAGCAAAGGACAGCCAACATCTGGGGCCAACGTCCTGACTTTC. Amino acids: CASKGQPTSGANVLTF. The chain is built from TRBV6-6 and TRBJ2-6; tentative D call: TRBD1 (6 bases). The V end lost 7 bases, the J end lost 1 base, and 14 bases lay between the germline ends. Looked up from germline, CDR1 is MNHNY and CDR2 is SVGAGI (reference sequence). This CDR3 comprises 16 residues.

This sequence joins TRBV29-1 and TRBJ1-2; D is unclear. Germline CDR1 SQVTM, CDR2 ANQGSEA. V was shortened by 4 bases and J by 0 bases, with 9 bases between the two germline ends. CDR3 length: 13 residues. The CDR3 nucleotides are TGCAGCGTTGGTGGGCAGTCTAACTATGGCTACACCTTC. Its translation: CSVGGQSNYGYTF.

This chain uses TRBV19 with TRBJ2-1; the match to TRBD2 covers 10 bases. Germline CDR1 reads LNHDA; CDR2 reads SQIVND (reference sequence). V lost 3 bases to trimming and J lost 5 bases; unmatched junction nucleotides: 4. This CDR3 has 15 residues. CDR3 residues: CASSMSGGAHNEQFF. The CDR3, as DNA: TGTGCCAGTAGTATGAGCGGGGGGGCCCACAATGAGCAGTTCTTC.

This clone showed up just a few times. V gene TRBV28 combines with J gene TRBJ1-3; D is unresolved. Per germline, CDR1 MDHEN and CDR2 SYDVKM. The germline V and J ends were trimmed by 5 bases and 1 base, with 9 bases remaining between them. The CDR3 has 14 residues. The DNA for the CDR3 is TGTGCCAGCAGTCCCGTGGGTTCTGGAAACACCATATATTTT. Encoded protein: CASSPVGSGNTIYF.

The CDR3 DNA reads as TGTGCCAGCAGCACTACAGGAGTGCCAGATACGCAGTATTTT. Protein product: CASSTTGVPDTQYF. The genes are TRBV7-9 and TRBJ2-3; D perhaps matches TRBD1 (5 bases). The CDR3 sequence is 14 residues long. Trimming shortened V by 5 bases and J by 4 bases, and 13 bases separated the two germline ends. CDR1 is SEHNR and CDR2 is FQNEAQ in the germline V gene (reference sequence).

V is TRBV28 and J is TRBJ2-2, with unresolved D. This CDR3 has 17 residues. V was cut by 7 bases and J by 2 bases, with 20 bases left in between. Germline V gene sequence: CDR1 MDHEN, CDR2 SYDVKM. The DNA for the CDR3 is TGTGCCAGCACCCCCCTACGAAGTAGTTTCAACACCGGGGAGCTGTTTTTT. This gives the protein CASTPLRSSFNTGELFF.

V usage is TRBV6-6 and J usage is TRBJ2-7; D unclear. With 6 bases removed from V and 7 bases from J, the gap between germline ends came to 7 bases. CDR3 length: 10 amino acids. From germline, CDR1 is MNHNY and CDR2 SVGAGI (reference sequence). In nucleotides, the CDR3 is TGTGCCAGCAGAAACGGGGAGCAGTACTTC. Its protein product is CASRNGEQYF.

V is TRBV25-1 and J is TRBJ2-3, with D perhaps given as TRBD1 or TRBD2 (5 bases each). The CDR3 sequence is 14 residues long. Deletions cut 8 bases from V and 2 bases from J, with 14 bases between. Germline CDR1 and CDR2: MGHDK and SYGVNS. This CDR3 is CASAARGATDTQYF. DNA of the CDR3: TGTGCCAGCGCAGCCCGGGGCGCCACAGATACGCAGTATTTT.

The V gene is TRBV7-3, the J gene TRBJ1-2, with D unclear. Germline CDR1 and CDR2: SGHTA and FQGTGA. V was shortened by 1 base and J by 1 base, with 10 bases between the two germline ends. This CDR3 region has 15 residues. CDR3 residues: CASSLMMDGNYGYTF. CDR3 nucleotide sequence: TGTGCCAGCAGCTTAATGATGGACGGTAACTATGGCTACACCTTC.

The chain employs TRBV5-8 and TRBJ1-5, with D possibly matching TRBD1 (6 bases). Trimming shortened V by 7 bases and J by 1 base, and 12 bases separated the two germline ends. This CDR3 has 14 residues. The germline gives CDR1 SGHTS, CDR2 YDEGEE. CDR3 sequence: CASGVRGSNQPQHF. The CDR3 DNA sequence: TGTGCCAGCGGGGTCAGGGGAAGCAATCAGCCCCAGCATTTT.